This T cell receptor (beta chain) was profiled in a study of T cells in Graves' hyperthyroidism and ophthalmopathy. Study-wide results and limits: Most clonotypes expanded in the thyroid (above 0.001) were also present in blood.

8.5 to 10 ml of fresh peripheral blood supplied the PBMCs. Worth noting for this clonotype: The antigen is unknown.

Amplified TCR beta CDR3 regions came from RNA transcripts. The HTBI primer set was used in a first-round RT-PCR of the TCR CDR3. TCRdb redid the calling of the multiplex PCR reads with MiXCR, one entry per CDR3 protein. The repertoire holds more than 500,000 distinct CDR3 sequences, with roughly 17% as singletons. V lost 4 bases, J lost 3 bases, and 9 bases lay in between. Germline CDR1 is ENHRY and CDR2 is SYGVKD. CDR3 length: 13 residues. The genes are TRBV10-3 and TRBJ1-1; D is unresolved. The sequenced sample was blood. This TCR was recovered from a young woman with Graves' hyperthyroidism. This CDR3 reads CAISGSLDTEAFF. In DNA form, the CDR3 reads TGTGCCATCAGTGGCAGTTTGGACACTGAAGCTTTCTTT.